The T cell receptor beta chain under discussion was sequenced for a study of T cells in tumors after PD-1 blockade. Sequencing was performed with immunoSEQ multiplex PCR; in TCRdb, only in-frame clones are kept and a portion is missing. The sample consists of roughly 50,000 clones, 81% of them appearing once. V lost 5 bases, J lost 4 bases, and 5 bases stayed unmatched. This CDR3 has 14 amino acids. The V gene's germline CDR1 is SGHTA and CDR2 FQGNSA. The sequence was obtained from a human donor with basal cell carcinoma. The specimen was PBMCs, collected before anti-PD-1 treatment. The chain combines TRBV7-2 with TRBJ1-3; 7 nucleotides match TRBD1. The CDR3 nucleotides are TGTGCCAGCAGCCAATACAGGGGAGGAAACACCATATATTTT. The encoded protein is CASSQYRGGNTIYF.